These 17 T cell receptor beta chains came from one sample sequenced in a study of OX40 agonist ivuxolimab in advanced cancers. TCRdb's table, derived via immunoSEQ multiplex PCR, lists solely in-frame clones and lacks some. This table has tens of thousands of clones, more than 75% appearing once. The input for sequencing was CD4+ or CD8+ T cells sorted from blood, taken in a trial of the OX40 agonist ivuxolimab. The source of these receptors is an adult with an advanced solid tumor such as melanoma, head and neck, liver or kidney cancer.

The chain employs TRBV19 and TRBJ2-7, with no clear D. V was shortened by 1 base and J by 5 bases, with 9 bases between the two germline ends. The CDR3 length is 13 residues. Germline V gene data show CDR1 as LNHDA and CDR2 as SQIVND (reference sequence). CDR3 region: CASSIGRGDEQYF. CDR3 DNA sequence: TGTGCCAGTAGTATAGGGAGAGGCGACGAGCAGTACTTC.

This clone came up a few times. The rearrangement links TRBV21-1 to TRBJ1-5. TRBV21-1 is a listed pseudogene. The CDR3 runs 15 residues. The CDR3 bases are TGTGCCAGCAGACTTAGACGGGGATCCCAGCCGACCCAGCATTTT. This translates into CASRLRRGSQPTQHF.

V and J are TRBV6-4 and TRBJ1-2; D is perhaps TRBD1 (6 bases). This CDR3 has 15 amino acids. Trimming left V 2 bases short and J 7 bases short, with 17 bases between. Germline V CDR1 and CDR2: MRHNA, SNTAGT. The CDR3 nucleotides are TGTGCCAGCAGTGACACCCCCCACGGGGGCCGTGGCTACACCTTC. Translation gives CASSDTPHGGRGYTF.

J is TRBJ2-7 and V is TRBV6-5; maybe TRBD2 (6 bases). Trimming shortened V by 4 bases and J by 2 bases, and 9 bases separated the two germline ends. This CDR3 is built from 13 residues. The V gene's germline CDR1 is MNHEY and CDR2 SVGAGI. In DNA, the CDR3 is TGTGCCAGCAGTTGGACTAATACCTACGAGCAGTACGTC. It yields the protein CASSWTNTYEQYV.

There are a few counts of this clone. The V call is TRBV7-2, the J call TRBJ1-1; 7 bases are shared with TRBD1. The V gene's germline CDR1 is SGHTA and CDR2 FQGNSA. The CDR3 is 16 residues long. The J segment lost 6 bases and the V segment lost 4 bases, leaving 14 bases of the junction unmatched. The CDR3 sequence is CASSSRQGLDSAEAFF. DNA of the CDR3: TGTGCCAGCAGCTCTCGACAGGGCTTAGATTCGGCTGAAGCTTTCTTT.

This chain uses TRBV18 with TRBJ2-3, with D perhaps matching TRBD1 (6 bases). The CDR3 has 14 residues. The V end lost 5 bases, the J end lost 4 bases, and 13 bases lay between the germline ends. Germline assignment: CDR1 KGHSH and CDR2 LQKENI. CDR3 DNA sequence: TGTGCCAGCTCATCGCGACAGGTTTCAGATACGCAGTATTTT. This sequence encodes CASSSRQVSDTQYF.

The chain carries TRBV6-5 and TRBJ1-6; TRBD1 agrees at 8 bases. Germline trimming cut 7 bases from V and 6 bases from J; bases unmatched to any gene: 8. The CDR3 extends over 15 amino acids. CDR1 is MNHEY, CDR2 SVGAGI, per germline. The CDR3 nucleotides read TGTGCCAGCACCATCGACAGGGGCGGTAATTCACCCCTCCACTTT. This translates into CASTIDRGGNSPLHF.

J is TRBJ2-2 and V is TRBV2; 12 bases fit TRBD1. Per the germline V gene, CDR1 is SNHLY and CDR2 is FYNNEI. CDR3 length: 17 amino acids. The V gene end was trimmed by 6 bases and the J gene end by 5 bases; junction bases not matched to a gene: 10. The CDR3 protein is CASRDPGDRGRTGELFF. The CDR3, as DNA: TGTGCCAGCAGAGACCCTGGGGACAGGGGGCGTACCGGGGAGCTGTTTTTT.

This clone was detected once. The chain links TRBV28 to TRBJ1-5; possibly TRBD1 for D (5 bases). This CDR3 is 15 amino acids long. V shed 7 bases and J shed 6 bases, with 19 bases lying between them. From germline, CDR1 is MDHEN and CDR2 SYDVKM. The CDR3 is CASNLIQGLAQPQHF. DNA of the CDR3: TGTGCCAGCAACTTAATCCAGGGCCTAGCTCAGCCCCAGCATTTT.

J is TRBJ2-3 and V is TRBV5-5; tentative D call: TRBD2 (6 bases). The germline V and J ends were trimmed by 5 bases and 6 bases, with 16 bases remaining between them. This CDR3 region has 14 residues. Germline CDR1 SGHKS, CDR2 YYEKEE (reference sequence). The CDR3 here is CASSLRGGEDTQYF. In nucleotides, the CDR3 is TGTGCCAGCAGTTTGAGAGGAGGGGAGGATACGCAGTATTTT.

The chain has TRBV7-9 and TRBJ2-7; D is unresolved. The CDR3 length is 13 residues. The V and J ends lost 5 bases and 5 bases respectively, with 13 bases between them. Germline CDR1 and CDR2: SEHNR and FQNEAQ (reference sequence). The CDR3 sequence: CASSLSLGHEQYF. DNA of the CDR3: TGTGCCAGCAGCCTATCGTTGGGCCACGAGCAGTACTTC.

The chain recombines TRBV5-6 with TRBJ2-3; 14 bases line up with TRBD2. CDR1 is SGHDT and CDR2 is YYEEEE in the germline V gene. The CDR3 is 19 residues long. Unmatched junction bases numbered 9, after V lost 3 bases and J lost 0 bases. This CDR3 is CASSSGGTSGSPSTDTQYF. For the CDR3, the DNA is TGTGCCAGCAGCTCTGGTGGGACTAGCGGGAGCCCCAGCACAGATACGCAGTATTTT.

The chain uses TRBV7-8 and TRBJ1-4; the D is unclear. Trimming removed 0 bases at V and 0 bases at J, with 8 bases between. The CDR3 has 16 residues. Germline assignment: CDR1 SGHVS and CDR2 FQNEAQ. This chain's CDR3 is CASSLAFSATNEKLFF. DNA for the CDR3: TGTGCCAGCAGCTTAGCGTTCAGCGCAACTAATGAAAAACTGTTTTTT.

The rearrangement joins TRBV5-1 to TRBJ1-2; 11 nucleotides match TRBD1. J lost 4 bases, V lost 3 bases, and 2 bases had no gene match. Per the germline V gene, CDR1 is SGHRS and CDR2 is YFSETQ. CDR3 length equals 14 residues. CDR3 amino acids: CASSWGTGGYGYTF. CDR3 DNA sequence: TGCGCCAGCAGCTGGGGGACAGGGGGCTATGGCTACACCTTC.

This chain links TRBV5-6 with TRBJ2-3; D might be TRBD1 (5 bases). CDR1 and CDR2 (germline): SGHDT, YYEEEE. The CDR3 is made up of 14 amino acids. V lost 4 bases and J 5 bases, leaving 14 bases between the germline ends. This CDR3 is CASSMDTLGDTQYF. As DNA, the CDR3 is TGTGCCAGCAGCATGGACACTCTGGGAGATACGCAGTATTTT.

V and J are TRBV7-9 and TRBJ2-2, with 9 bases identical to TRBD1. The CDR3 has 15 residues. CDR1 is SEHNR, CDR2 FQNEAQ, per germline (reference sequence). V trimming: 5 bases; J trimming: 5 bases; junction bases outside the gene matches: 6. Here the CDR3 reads CASSLRQGVTGELFF. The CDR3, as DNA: TGTGCCAGCAGCCTAAGACAGGGGGTAACCGGGGAGCTGTTTTTT.

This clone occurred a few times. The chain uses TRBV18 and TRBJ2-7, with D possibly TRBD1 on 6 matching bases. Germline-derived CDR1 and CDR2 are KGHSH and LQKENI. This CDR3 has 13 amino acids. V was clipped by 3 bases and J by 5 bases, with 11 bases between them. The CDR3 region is CASSPDSRHEQYF. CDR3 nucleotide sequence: TGTGCCAGCTCACCGGACAGTCGACACGAGCAGTACTTC.